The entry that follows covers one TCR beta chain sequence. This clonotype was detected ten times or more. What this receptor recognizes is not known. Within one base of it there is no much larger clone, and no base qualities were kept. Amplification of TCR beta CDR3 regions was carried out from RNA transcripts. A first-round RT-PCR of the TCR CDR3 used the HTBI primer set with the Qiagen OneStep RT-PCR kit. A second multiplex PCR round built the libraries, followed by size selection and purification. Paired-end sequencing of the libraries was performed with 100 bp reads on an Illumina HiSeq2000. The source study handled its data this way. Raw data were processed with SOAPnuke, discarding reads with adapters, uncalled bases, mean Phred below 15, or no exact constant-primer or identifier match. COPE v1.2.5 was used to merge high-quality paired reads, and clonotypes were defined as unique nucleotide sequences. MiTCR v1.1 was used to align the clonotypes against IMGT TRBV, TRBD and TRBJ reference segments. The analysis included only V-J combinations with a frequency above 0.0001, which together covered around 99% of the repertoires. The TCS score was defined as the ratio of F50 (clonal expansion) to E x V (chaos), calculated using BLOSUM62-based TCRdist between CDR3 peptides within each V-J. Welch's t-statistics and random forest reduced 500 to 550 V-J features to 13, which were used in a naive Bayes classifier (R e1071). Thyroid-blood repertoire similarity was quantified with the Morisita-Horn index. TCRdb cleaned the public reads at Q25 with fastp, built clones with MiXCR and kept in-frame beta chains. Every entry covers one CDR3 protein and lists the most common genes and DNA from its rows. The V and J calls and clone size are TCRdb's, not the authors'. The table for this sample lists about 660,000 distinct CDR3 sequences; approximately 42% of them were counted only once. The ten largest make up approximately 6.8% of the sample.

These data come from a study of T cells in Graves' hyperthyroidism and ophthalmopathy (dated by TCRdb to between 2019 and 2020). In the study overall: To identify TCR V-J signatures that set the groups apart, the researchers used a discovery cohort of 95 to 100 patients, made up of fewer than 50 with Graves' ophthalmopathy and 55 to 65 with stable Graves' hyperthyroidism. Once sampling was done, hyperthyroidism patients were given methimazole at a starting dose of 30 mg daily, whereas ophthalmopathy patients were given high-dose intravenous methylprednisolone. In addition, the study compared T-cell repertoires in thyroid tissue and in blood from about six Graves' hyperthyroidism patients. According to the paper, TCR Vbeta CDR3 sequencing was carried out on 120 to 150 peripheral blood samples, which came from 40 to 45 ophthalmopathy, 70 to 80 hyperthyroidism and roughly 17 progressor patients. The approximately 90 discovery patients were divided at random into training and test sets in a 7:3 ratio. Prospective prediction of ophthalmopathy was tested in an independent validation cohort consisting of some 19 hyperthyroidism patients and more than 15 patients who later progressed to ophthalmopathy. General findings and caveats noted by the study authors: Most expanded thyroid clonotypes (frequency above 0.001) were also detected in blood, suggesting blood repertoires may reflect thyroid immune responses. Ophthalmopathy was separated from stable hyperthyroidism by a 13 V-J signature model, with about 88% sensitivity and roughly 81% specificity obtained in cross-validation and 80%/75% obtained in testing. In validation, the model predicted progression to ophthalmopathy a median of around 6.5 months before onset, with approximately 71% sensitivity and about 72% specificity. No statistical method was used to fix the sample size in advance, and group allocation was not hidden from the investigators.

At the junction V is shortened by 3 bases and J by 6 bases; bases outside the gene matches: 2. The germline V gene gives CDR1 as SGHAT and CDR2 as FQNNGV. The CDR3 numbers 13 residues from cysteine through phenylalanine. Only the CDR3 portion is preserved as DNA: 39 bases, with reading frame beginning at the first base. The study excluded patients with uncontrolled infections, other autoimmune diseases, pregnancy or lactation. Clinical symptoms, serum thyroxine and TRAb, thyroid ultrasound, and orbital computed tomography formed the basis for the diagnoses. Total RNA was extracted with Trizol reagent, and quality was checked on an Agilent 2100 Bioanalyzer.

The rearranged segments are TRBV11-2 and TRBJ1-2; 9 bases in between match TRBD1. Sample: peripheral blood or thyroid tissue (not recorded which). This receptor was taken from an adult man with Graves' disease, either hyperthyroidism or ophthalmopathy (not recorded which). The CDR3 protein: CASSFRDRDGYTF. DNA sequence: TGTGCCAGCAGCTTCCGGGACAGGGATGGCTACACCTTC.